This is a list of T cell receptor beta chains from one sample in a study of T-cell memory formation after mild COVID-19. In TCRdb, the 5' RACE reads were re-called with MiXCR into one record per CDR3 protein. The table has 180,000 or so distinct CDR3 sequences, roughly 11% seen once; the top ten hold roughly 3.8%. The source material was PBMCs or a T cell subset sorted from them (not recorded which). The receptors were sampled from a young man who had mild COVID-19 (a few samples of this study predate the infection). Cell type and time point are not known. The CDR3 runs from the conserved cysteine through the conserved F or W. Fields, in order: CDR3 protein, CDR3 DNA, D gene, J gene, clone size, V gene. D genes are given only for firm matches. A row's size may be missing; if present it is once, few, many or a size class.

cdr3_aa: CASSIQAVPYGYTF; cdr3_nt: TGTGCCAGTAGTATCCAGGCAGTGCCTTATGGCTACACCTTC; d_call: .; j_call: TRBJ1-2; clone_size: .; v_call: TRBV19
cdr3_aa: CSVGRDGHEKLFF; cdr3_nt: TGCAGCGTTGGACGGGACGGCCATGAAAAACTGTTTTTT; d_call: .; j_call: TRBJ1-4; clone_size: .; v_call: TRBV29-1
cdr3_aa: CATSDHRAASEQFF; cdr3_nt: TGTGCCACCAGTGATCACAGGGCAGCTTCTGAGCAGTTCTTC; d_call: .; j_call: TRBJ2-1; clone_size: .; v_call: TRBV24-1
cdr3_aa: CASSSRAGKETQYF; cdr3_nt: TGTGCCAGCAGTTCAAGGGCAGGGAAAGAGACCCAGTACTTC; d_call: .; j_call: TRBJ2-5; clone_size: .; v_call: TRBV12-3/TRBV12-4
cdr3_aa: CASSSGSANTGELFF; cdr3_nt: TGTGCCAGCAGCTCTGGGAGTGCGAACACCGGGGAGCTGTTTTTT; d_call: .; j_call: TRBJ2-2; clone_size: .; v_call: TRBV13
cdr3_aa: CASSLFYAGELFF; cdr3_nt: TGTGCCAGCAGTTTATTTTACGCCGGGGAGCTGTTTTTT; d_call: .; j_call: TRBJ2-2; clone_size: .; v_call: TRBV12-3/TRBV12-4
cdr3_aa: CASSLETSWDTQYF; cdr3_nt: TGCGCCAGCAGCTTGGAAACTAGCTGGGATACGCAGTATTTT; d_call: .; j_call: TRBJ2-3; clone_size: .; v_call: TRBV5-1
cdr3_aa: CAARDRGLYGYTF; cdr3_nt: TGTGCTGCCCGGGACAGGGGGCTGTATGGCTACACCTTC; d_call: TRBD1; j_call: TRBJ1-2; clone_size: few; v_call: TRBV2
cdr3_aa: CASSYRGLGNTIYF; cdr3_nt: TGTGCCAGCAGCTACAGGGGGCTTGGAAACACCATATATTTT; d_call: TRBD1; j_call: TRBJ1-3; clone_size: few; v_call: TRBV7-2
cdr3_aa: CASKANTEAFF; cdr3_nt: TGTGCCAGCAAAGCAAACACTGAAGCTTTCTTT; d_call: .; j_call: TRBJ1-1; clone_size: .; v_call: TRBV6-5
cdr3_aa: CASSNRASREKLFF; cdr3_nt: TGTGCCAGCAGCAACAGGGCCTCGAGGGAAAAACTGTTTTTT; d_call: .; j_call: TRBJ1-4; clone_size: many; v_call: TRBV6-5
cdr3_aa: CASSLTSGGAADTQYF; cdr3_nt: TGCGCCAGCAGCCTGACTAGCGGGGGGGCCGCAGATACGCAGTATTTT; d_call: TRBD2; j_call: TRBJ2-3; clone_size: many; v_call: TRBV5-1
cdr3_aa: CASMLGQPQHF; cdr3_nt: TGTGCCAGCATGTTAGGCCAGCCCCAGCATTTT; d_call: .; j_call: TRBJ1-5; clone_size: .; v_call: TRBV2
cdr3_aa: CSAKERNTEAFF; cdr3_nt: TGCAGTGCCAAAGAGAGAAACACTGAAGCTTTCTTT; d_call: .; j_call: TRBJ1-1; clone_size: many; v_call: TRBV20-1
cdr3_aa: CASRYRMKPDTQYF; cdr3_nt: TGTGCCAGCAGGTATAGGATGAAGCCAGATACGCAGTATTTT; d_call: .; j_call: TRBJ2-3; clone_size: few; v_call: TRBV7-2
cdr3_aa: CASSQGGLGDTQYF; cdr3_nt: TGCGCCAGCAGCCAGGGGGGGTTGGGAGATACGCAGTATTTT; d_call: TRBD2; j_call: TRBJ2-3; clone_size: few; v_call: TRBV4-1
cdr3_aa: CASSPGLSRQFF; cdr3_nt: TGTGCCAGCAGCCCGGGACTTTCTCGGCAGTTCTTC; d_call: .; j_call: TRBJ2-1; clone_size: .; v_call: TRBV7-3
cdr3_aa: CASSFGDSSDTQYF; cdr3_nt: TGCGCCAGCAGCTTCGGGGATTCTTCAGATACGCAGTATTTT; d_call: .; j_call: TRBJ2-3; clone_size: .; v_call: TRBV5-1
cdr3_aa: CASSPRQGSYGYTF; cdr3_nt: TGTGCCAGCAGCCCCCGACAGGGGAGCTATGGCTACACCTTC; d_call: TRBD1; j_call: TRBJ1-2; clone_size: .; v_call: TRBV7-2
cdr3_aa: CATRDAGQGDQPQHF; cdr3_nt: TGTGCCACCAGAGATGCCGGACAGGGGGATCAGCCCCAGCATTTT; d_call: TRBD1; j_call: TRBJ1-5; clone_size: .; v_call: TRBV24-1
cdr3_aa: CSARAAGGGPIGELFF; cdr3_nt: TGCAGTGCTAGAGCTGCTGGCGGGGGGCCTATCGGGGAGCTGTTTTTT; d_call: TRBD2; j_call: TRBJ2-2; clone_size: few; v_call: TRBV20-1
cdr3_aa: CATSDLQRGGNTDTQYF; cdr3_nt: TGTGCCACCAGTGATTTGCAACGTGGGGGAAACACAGATACGCAGTATTTT; d_call: .; j_call: TRBJ2-3; clone_size: .; v_call: TRBV24-1
cdr3_aa: CASSLAVGEKLFF; cdr3_nt: TGTGCCAGCAGCTTAGCGGTGGGGGAAAAACTGTTTTTT; d_call: .; j_call: TRBJ1-4; clone_size: few; v_call: TRBV7-9
cdr3_aa: CASSLGSGGATDTQYF; cdr3_nt: TGCGCCAGCAGCTTGGGAAGCGGGGGGGCAACAGATACGCAGTATTTT; d_call: TRBD2; j_call: TRBJ2-3; clone_size: few; v_call: TRBV5-1
cdr3_aa: CASSLGGVPTQYF; cdr3_nt: TGTGCCAGCAGCTTGGGGGGGGTCCCGACCCAGTACTTC; d_call: .; j_call: TRBJ2-5; clone_size: few; v_call: TRBV5-4
cdr3_aa: CASSLAGQGSSPLHF; cdr3_nt: TGTGCCAGCAGCTTAGCGGGACAGGGTTCTTCACCCCTCCACTTT; d_call: TRBD1; j_call: TRBJ1-6; clone_size: .; v_call: TRBV7-2
cdr3_aa: CATSRDTYVYTF; cdr3_nt: TGTGCCACCAGCAGAGATACGTATGTCTACACCTTC; d_call: .; j_call: TRBJ1-2; clone_size: .; v_call: TRBV15
cdr3_aa: CASSYRPEGTDTQYF; cdr3_nt: TGTGCCAGCAGCTATCGGCCCGAGGGGACAGATACGCAGTATTTT; d_call: .; j_call: TRBJ2-3; clone_size: .; v_call: TRBV7-8
cdr3_aa: CASASVLQETQYF; cdr3_nt: TGTGCTAGTGCCTCGGTGCTACAAGAGACCCAGTACTTC; d_call: .; j_call: TRBJ2-5; clone_size: .; v_call: TRBV12-5
cdr3_aa: CASSPGRGGNTIYF; cdr3_nt: TGTGCCAGCTCACCCGGTCGCGGGGGAAACACCATATATTTT; d_call: .; j_call: TRBJ1-3; clone_size: .; v_call: TRBV18
cdr3_aa: CSVLGLGGTEAFF; cdr3_nt: TGCAGCGTGCTCGGCCTTGGCGGGACTGAAGCTTTCTTT; d_call: .; j_call: TRBJ1-1; clone_size: .; v_call: TRBV29-1
cdr3_aa: CASSLLGDVDTQYF; cdr3_nt: TGTGCCAGCAGCTTACTCGGGGACGTAGATACGCAGTATTTT; d_call: .; j_call: TRBJ2-3; clone_size: few; v_call: TRBV7-2
cdr3_aa: CSAPRNGQKYDSPLHF; cdr3_nt: TGCAGTGCACCCCGAAATGGACAGAAATATGATTCACCCCTCCACTTT; d_call: .; j_call: TRBJ1-6; clone_size: few; v_call: TRBV20-1
cdr3_aa: CASSSRTGGHTEAFF; cdr3_nt: TGTGCCAGCAGCTCCCGGACAGGTGGGCACACTGAAGCTTTCTTT; d_call: TRBD1; j_call: TRBJ1-1; clone_size: .; v_call: TRBV7-2
cdr3_aa: CASSLEFRGRETQYF; cdr3_nt: TGCGCCAGCAGCTTGGAGTTTCGGGGGCGGGAGACCCAGTACTTC; d_call: .; j_call: TRBJ2-5; clone_size: .; v_call: TRBV5-1
cdr3_aa: CASSPNSGANVLTF; cdr3_nt: TGTGCTAGCAGCCCGAACTCTGGGGCCAACGTCCTGACTTTC; d_call: .; j_call: TRBJ2-6; clone_size: few; v_call: TRBV7-7
cdr3_aa: CAIKGQGVRGELFF; cdr3_nt: TGTGCCATTAAGGGGCAGGGTGTCAGAGGGGAGCTGTTTTTT; d_call: .; j_call: TRBJ2-2; clone_size: .; v_call: TRBV12-3/TRBV12-4